This TCR beta chain stems from a study of graft-versus-host responses after intestinal transplantation. Looking at the study overall: Isolated intestinal, liver-intestinal, or multivisceral transplants had been given to the recipients.

General study findings and limits: The highest levels of circulating GvH clones went along with early declines in HvG clones after transplant. Researchers found GvH clones in recipient marrow, and some showed up first in ileum or blood.

Sequenced by immunoSEQ multiplex PCR; TCRdb stores in-frame clones only, minus some. The sample lists around 87,000 clones, approximately 90% occurring once. A remark on this clone: Its antigen remains unidentified.

The clonotype originates from a human donor who was the organ donor for an intestinal transplant. The sample here was unstimulated CD8+ T cells sorted from spleen or lymph node cells, taken before transplant.

In DNA, the CDR3 is TGTGCCAGCAGCTTAGGAGTGGGGGCAACGACCGGGGAGCTGTTTTTT. Translated, it gives CASSLGVGATTGELFF. The chain uses TRBV13 and TRBJ2-2; D is perhaps TRBD1 (6 bases). In germline, CDR1 is PRHDT, CDR2 FYEKMQ (reference sequence). CDR3 length: 16 amino acids. V was pared by 0 bases and J by 5 bases, with 13 bases between.